The 28 T cell receptor beta chains below all came from one sample that was sequenced in a study of control samples from healthy donors and cancer patients. The data were produced by immunoSEQ multiplex PCR, yet TCRdb's version contains in-frame clones alone and is incomplete. The sample consists of just under 80,000 clones, around 90% of them appearing once. The sequencing sample was made of PBMCs. All receptors come from an older woman with head and neck cancer.

This rearrangement joins TRBV6-5 to TRBJ2-2; D call uncertain. The V gene lost 6 bases and the J gene lost 1 base, with 6 bases spanning the gap. Germline values: CDR1 MNHEY, CDR2 SVGAGI. The CDR3 extends over 13 amino acids. The chain's CDR3 is CASSGWNTGELFF. CDR3 DNA sequence: TGTGCCAGCAGCGGCTGGAACACCGGGGAGCTGTTTTTT.

The DNA of the CDR3 is TGTGCCACCGCCGGGACAGGGGCCGATACGCAGTATTTT. It specifies CATAGTGADTQYF. This chain uses TRBV24-1 with TRBJ2-3; 10 nucleotides match TRBD1. CDR1 is KGHDR, CDR2 SFDVKD, per germline. The ends lost 9 bases at V and 6 bases at J; junction bases unmatched: 5. The CDR3 extends over 13 amino acids.

The genes are TRBV19 and TRBJ1-1, with 8 positions matching TRBD1. Germline values: CDR1 LNHDA, CDR2 SQIVND (reference sequence). CDR3 length: 14 amino acids. Trimming removed 6 bases from V and 3 bases from J; junction bases left unmatched: 6. In nucleotides, the CDR3 is TGTGCCAGTAGCTCCGACAGGGGTTACACTGAAGCTTTCTTT. As protein: CASSSDRGYTEAFF.

This clone was found a few times. This chain joins TRBV3-1 (or the pseudogene TRBV3-2) and TRBJ1-3; D gene uncertain. In germline, CDR1 is LGHDT, CDR2 YNNKEL (reference sequence). With 4 bases removed from V and 1 base from J, the gap between germline ends came to 11 bases. The CDR3 contains 15 residues. This CDR3 reads CASSLPLGSGNTIYF. The CDR3 nucleotides are TGTGCCAGCAGCCTCCCCCTTGGGTCTGGAAACACCATATATTTT.

CDR3 nucleotide sequence: TGTGCCAGCAGCGCGTCTGGTACTCAGCCCCAGCATTTT. Translation: CASSASGTQPQHF. The genes are TRBV5-4 and TRBJ1-5, with D unresolved. The V and J ends lost 4 bases and 6 bases respectively, with 11 bases between them. The germline V gene has CDR1 SGHNT and CDR2 YYREEE (reference sequence). This CDR3 has 13 amino acids.

This chain links TRBV7-2 with TRBJ2-7; D remains ambiguous. Trimming took off 0 bases at V and 4 bases at J, with 16 bases between the two ends. This CDR3 spans 16 amino acids. Germline V gene sequence: CDR1 SGHTA, CDR2 FQGNSA. This CDR3 is CASSLAWGDRAYEQYF. The CDR3 nucleotides read TGTGCCAGCAGCTTAGCGTGGGGTGATAGGGCTTACGAGCAGTACTTC.

The rearrangement joins TRBV19 to TRBJ1-2; the D gene is possibly TRBD1 (5 bases). V lost 5 bases, J lost 2 bases, and 6 bases lay in between. Germline V gene lookup returns CDR1 LNHDA and CDR2 SQIVND (reference sequence). This CDR3 is built from 12 residues. The CDR3 is CASSGDNYGYTF. The DNA of the CDR3 is TGTGCCAGTAGTGGGGACAACTATGGCTACACCTTC.

This chain joins TRBV29-1 and TRBJ1-4; D is possibly TRBD1 (5 bases). Germline CDR1 SQVTM, CDR2 ANQGSEA. The CDR3 is made up of 12 amino acids. The V and J ends lost 5 bases and 6 bases respectively, with 10 bases between them. In DNA, the CDR3 is TGCAGCGTTTGGGGGGGGGATGAAAAACTGTTTTTT. It is translated as CSVWGGDEKLFF. The entire variable domain, with the rest obtained from reference TRBV29-1 and TRBJ1-4, is as follows: SAVISQKPSRDICQRGTSLTIQCQVDSQVTMMFWYRQQPGQSLTLIATANQGSEATYESGFVIDKFPISRPNLTFSTLTVSNMSPEDSSIYLCSVWGGDEKLFFGSGTQLSVL.

The chain joins TRBV11-2 to TRBJ1-3; TRBD1 might be the D (5 bases). This CDR3 is 16 amino acids long. Trimming left V 5 bases short and J 0 bases short, with 14 bases between. Germline V gives CDR1 SGHAT, CDR2 FQNNGV. CDR3 sequence reads: CASSPGRDHSGNTIYF. DNA for the CDR3: TGTGCCAGCAGCCCAGGACGGGACCACTCTGGAAACACCATATATTTT.

The chain joins TRBV19 to TRBJ2-1, with D maybe TRBD2 (5 bases). V gave up 2 bases and J gave up 8 bases, with 25 bases separating them. The CDR3 covers 18 residues. Germline V lookup: CDR1 LNHDA, CDR2 SQIVND (reference sequence). The CDR3 here is CASSISRAQASNIYEQFF. The CDR3 nucleotides are TGTGCCAGTAGTATATCGAGGGCGCAGGCTAGTAATATCTATGAGCAGTTCTTC. The full variable domain, completed using reference TRBV19 and TRBJ2-1, is DGGITQSPKYLFRKEGQNVTLSCEQNLNHDAMYWYRQDPGQGLRLIYYSQIVNDFQKGDIAEGYSVSREKKESFPLTVTSAQKNPTAFYLCASSISRAQASNIYEQFFGPGTRLTVL.

The chain joins TRBV7-8 to TRBJ2-7; TRBD1 is a possible D gene (6 bases). Germline V CDR1 and CDR2: SGHVS, FQNEAQ. The ends were cut back, 5 bases at V and 0 bases at J, with 17 bases in the middle. The CDR3 length is 16 residues. The CDR3 loop reads CASSTQGLGSSYEQYF. CDR3 DNA sequence: TGTGCCAGCAGCACACAGGGTTTGGGTAGCTCCTACGAGCAGTACTTC.

This CDR3 reads CASSPWDTEAFF. In nucleotides, the CDR3 is TGTGCCAGCAGCCCCTGGGACACTGAAGCTTTCTTT. V is TRBV14 and J is TRBJ1-1; D is unresolved. The ends were cut back, 4 bases at V and 3 bases at J, with 6 bases in the middle. The germline V gene has CDR1 SGHDN and CDR2 FVKESK. The CDR3 is made up of 12 amino acids.

CDR3 amino acids: CAISESANTNEQFF. CDR3 bases: TGTGCCATCAGTGAGTCGGCGAATACAAATGAGCAGTTCTTC. The chain is built from TRBV10-3 and TRBJ2-1, with D unresolved. CDR1 and CDR2 (germline): ENHRY, SYGVKD. The ends were cut back, 0 bases at V and 7 bases at J, with 10 bases in the middle. The CDR3 length is 14 residues.

The V gene is TRBV4-3, the J gene TRBJ1-2, with TRBD1 matching 9 bases. Trimming cost V 3 bases and J 3 bases; bases outside gene matches: 2. Per the germline V gene, CDR1 is LGHNA and CDR2 is YSLEER. The CDR3 is 14 amino acids. Here the CDR3 DNA reads TGCGCCAGCAGCCACGACAGGGGGTACTATGGCTACACCTTC. Its translation is CASSHDRGYYGYTF.

This clone has only one observation. The chain is built from TRBV5-1 and TRBJ2-3; the D is unclear. Trimming left V 4 bases short and J 2 bases short, with 2 bases between. Germline V lookup: CDR1 SGHRS, CDR2 YFSETQ. The CDR3 extends over 11 amino acids. The CDR3 loop is CASSNTDTQYF. The CDR3 bases are TGCGCCAGCAGCAACACAGATACGCAGTATTTT.

The rearrangement uses TRBV6-4 and TRBJ2-1; 7 positions match TRBD1. V trimming: 0 bases; J trimming: 6 bases; junction bases outside the gene matches: 8. This CDR3 is 16 amino acids long. Germline lookup yields CDR1 MRHNA and CDR2 SNTAGT. The CDR3 region has the DNA TGTGCCAGCAGTGACTCATGGGTTGAGGGGGCCAATGAGCAGTTCTTC. This gives the protein CASSDSWVEGANEQFF.

A single count supports this clone. The chain is built from TRBV7-6 and TRBJ1-1; D is unclear. Germline assignment: CDR1 SGHVS and CDR2 FNYEAQ. CDR3 length: 16 residues. Between the trimmed V and J ends, which lost 2 bases and 6 bases, there was a span of 19 bases. The CDR3 DNA sequence: TGTGCCAGCAGCTTAAGGGTAGTGGTCGATGGGGCTGAAGCTTTCTTT. The encoded protein is CASSLRVVVDGAEAFF.

J is TRBJ1-5 and V is TRBV5-5; TRBD1 might be the D (5 bases). The CDR3 sequence is 14 residues long. Germline assignment: CDR1 SGHKS and CDR2 YYEKEE (reference sequence). Trimming removed 1 base at V and 7 bases at J, with 12 bases between. The CDR3 region is CASSLFQGLQPQHF. In DNA, the CDR3 is TGTGCCAGCAGCTTGTTTCAGGGATTACAGCCCCAGCATTTT.

This sequence joins TRBV27 and TRBJ2-5; 8 nucleotides align to TRBD1. This CDR3 contains 13 residues. V lost 4 bases to trimming and J lost 5 bases; unmatched junction nucleotides: 3. Germline values: CDR1 MNHEY, CDR2 SMNVEV (reference sequence). The CDR3 bases are TGTGCCAGCAGTTCTAGACAGGGGGAGACCCAGTACTTC. As protein: CASSSRQGETQYF.

The chain combines TRBV5-1 with TRBJ1-1, with D possibly matching TRBD1 (5 bases). Germline V CDR1 and CDR2: SGHRS, YFSETQ. The CDR3 covers 14 residues. Trimming cost V 4 bases and J 4 bases, with 14 bases left between them. In nucleotides, the CDR3 is TGCGCCAGCAGCGCGCGCAGGGTAAGCACTGAAGCTTTCTTT. Translated: CASSARRVSTEAFF.

This chain links TRBV5-6 with TRBJ2-2; no firm D call. Germline CDR1 is SGHDT and CDR2 is YYEEEE. Trimming took 3 bases from V and 5 from J, leaving 5 bases between them. The CDR3 contains 12 residues. The CDR3 is CASSSTTGELFF. CDR3 bases: TGTGCCAGCAGCTCCACGACCGGGGAGCTGTTTTTT.

The chain couples TRBV5-8 to TRBJ1-4, with unresolved D. This CDR3 is 16 amino acids long. The V gene lost 3 bases and the J gene lost 11 bases, with 23 bases spanning the gap. Germline loops: CDR1 SGHTS, CDR2 YDEGEE. CDR3 residues: CASSYGGDGRPDKLFF. The CDR3 nucleotides read TGTGCCAGCAGCTACGGAGGCGACGGCAGACCCGATAAACTGTTTTTT.

The chain carries TRBV2 and TRBJ1-1; TRBD1 matches 10 bases. The length of the CDR3 is 17 residues. The V gene end was trimmed by 4 bases and the J gene end by 6 bases; junction bases not matched to a gene: 14. Germline lookup yields CDR1 SNHLY and CDR2 FYNNEI. In DNA, the CDR3 is TGTGCCAGCAGTGCTCGGCTACTTCGGGACAGGGGTGCTGAAGCTTTCTTT. As protein: CASSARLLRDRGAEAFF.

V gene TRBV11-2 combines with J gene TRBJ2-7; no firm D call. Deletions cut 4 bases from V and 2 bases from J, with 15 bases between. From germline, CDR1 is SGHAT and CDR2 FQNNGV. The CDR3 covers 15 residues. The CDR3 here is CASSSPRFSPYEQYF. In DNA form, the CDR3 reads TGTGCCAGCAGCTCGCCCCGCTTTTCCCCCTACGAGCAGTACTTC.

This sequence joins TRBV30 and TRBJ1-2, with D hard to call. The germline V gene encodes CDR1 GTSNPN and CDR2 SVGIG (reference sequence). Trimming removed 1 base from V and 7 bases from J, with 16 bases in between. The CDR3 runs 14 residues. CDR3 loop: CAWSGTHFQAGYTF. The CDR3 region has the DNA TGTGCCTGGAGTGGGACTCATTTTCAGGCTGGCTACACCTTC.

The chain combines TRBV2 with TRBJ2-5; tentative D call: TRBD1 (6 bases). Germline values: CDR1 SNHLY, CDR2 FYNNEI. This CDR3 spans 14 amino acids. V lost 5 bases and J lost 6, with 16 bases in between. This CDR3 reads CASSPRQAIKTQYF. DNA of the CDR3: TGTGCCAGCAGTCCTCGACAGGCCATCAAGACCCAGTACTTC.

The J gene is TRBJ2-1, the V gene TRBV2, with 8 bases lining up with TRBD2. Trimming took 4 bases from V and 0 from J; bases not matched to a gene: 2. This CDR3 is built from 15 residues. Germline CDR1 is SNHLY and CDR2 is FYNNEI. This CDR3 is CASSVSGISYNEQFF. The CDR3 nucleotides are TGTGCCAGCAGTGTTAGCGGGATCTCCTACAATGAGCAGTTCTTC.

The chain joins TRBV6-6 to TRBJ2-3; no clear D. V lost 6 bases to trimming and J lost 1 base, with 11 bases between them. The CDR3 length is 14 residues. Germline lookup yields CDR1 MNHNY and CDR2 SVGAGI (reference sequence). CDR3 DNA sequence: TGTGCCAGCAGATTAACGGGTGGCACAGATACGCAGTATTTT. This codes for CASRLTGGTDTQYF.